A single sample gave rise to the 25 T cell receptor beta chains below, sequenced in a study of CD8 T cells in ankylosing spondylitis. TCRdb reanalysed the 5' RACE reads using MiXCR and keeps one entry per CDR3 protein. The data show 190,000 or so distinct CDR3 sequences, about 13% seen once. Sample: blood, either unsorted or a sorted T cell fraction (not recorded which). The receptor source for this set is a male donor with ankylosing spondylitis or in good health (not recorded which).

This clonotype was detected only a few times. The chain combines TRBV20-1 with TRBJ2-5; no reliable D call. The germline V gene encodes CDR1 DFQATT and CDR2 SNEGSKA (reference sequence). Trimming shortened V by 0 bases and J by 5 bases, and 7 bases separated the two germline ends. This CDR3 has 12 amino acids. The CDR3 spells CSARDLDETQYF. CDR3 DNA sequence: TGCAGTGCTAGAGATCTGGATGAGACCCAGTACTTC.

This chain links TRBV27 with TRBJ2-2; the D is unclear. Germline CDR1 and CDR2: MNHEY and SMNVEV (reference sequence). The CDR3 is 17 residues long. Trimming took off 7 bases at V and 7 bases at J, with 25 bases between the two ends. CDR3: CASNSPLRALMGGELFF. The CDR3, as DNA: TGTGCCAGCAATTCTCCCCTCCGGGCCCTCATGGGCGGGGAGCTGTTTTTT.

This clonotype was seen many times. The genes are TRBV7-2 and TRBJ2-3; TRBD1 might be the D (6 bases). Germline CDR1 reads SGHTA; CDR2 reads FQGNSA. Trimming left V 3 bases short and J 3 bases short, with 7 bases between. The CDR3 contains 13 residues. CDR3 DNA sequence: TGTGCCAGCAGCTTCACAGGGACAGATACGCAGTATTTT. This encodes CASSFTGTDTQYF.

The gene calls are TRBV11-2 and TRBJ2-5; TRBD2 agrees at 14 bases. Germline V gene data show CDR1 as SGHAT and CDR2 as FQNNGV. This CDR3 spans 20 amino acids. J gave up 4 bases and V 0 bases, and 13 bases lay outside the gene matches. The CDR3 DNA follows: TGTGCCAGCAGCTTAGATCCCGGACTAGCGGGGGGCCCCTGGGGAGAGACCCAGTACTTC. This codes for CASSLDPGLAGGPWGETQYF.

The chain carries TRBV9 and TRBJ2-1, with 9 nucleotides matching TRBD2. Germline trimming cut 5 bases from V and 5 bases from J; bases unmatched to any gene: 8. Germline V gene sequence: CDR1 SGDLS, CDR2 YYNGEE. The CDR3 is made up of 15 amino acids. The CDR3 is CASSESGTSNNEQFF. CDR3 DNA: TGTGCCAGCAGTGAGTCCGGGACTAGCAACAATGAGCAGTTCTTC. Full variable domain (outside the CDR3, taken from reference TRBV9 and TRBJ2-1): DSGVTQTPKHLITATGQRVTLRCSPRSGDLSVYWYQQSLDQGLQFLIQYYNGEERAKGNILERFSAQQFPDLHSELNLSSLELGDSALYFCASSESGTSNNEQFFGPGTRLTVL.

This clonotype has ten or more counts. The chain is built from TRBV20-1 and TRBJ2-1, with 9 positions matching TRBD2. The junction had 11 bases not matched to a gene; V was cut back by 3 bases and J by 5 bases. Germline CDR1 and CDR2: DFQATT and SNEGSKA (reference sequence). This CDR3 region has 16 residues. CDR3 DNA sequence: TGCAGTGCTAGCACCTTTAGCGGGGGCCTCGACAATGAGCAGTTCTTC. Amino acid sequence: CSASTFSGGLDNEQFF.

In this sample, this clonotype turned up a few times. The gene calls are TRBV11-2 and TRBJ2-1; 10 positions agree with TRBD2. The V gene's germline CDR1 is SGHAT and CDR2 FQNNGV. The ends lost 3 bases at V and 3 bases at J; junction bases unmatched: 8. The CDR3 loop spans 17 amino acids. The CDR3 sequence: CASSLISGGIYYNEQFF. CDR3 in DNA: TGTGCCAGCAGCTTGATTAGCGGGGGGATCTACTACAATGAGCAGTTCTTC. Together with reference TRBV11-2 and TRBJ2-1, the CDR3 gives the full variable domain: EAGVAQSPRYKIIEKRQSVAFWCNPISGHATLYWYQQILGQGPKLLIQFQNNGVVDDSQLPKDRFSAERLKGVDSTLKIQPAKLEDSAVYLCASSLISGGIYYNEQFFGPGTRLTVL.

The V call is TRBV12-3 or TRBV12-4, the J call TRBJ2-1; D is tentatively TRBD1 or TRBD2 (5 bases each). The CDR3 extends over 14 amino acids. V was pared by 8 bases and J by 4 bases, with 15 bases between. DNA of the CDR3: TGTGCCAGCGGGTTAGGGGCGGGTTACAATGAGCAGTTCTTC. This encodes CASGLGAGYNEQFF.

This clonotype was counted ten times or more. The chain combines TRBV5-1 with TRBJ2-7; 8 bases line up with TRBD1. The V gene's germline CDR1 is SGHRS and CDR2 YFSETQ. J was trimmed by 5 bases and V by 4 bases; bases with no gene match: 5. CDR3 length equals 13 residues. The DNA of the CDR3 is TGCGCCAGCAGCCCGGGACAGGACAACGAGCAGTACTTC. As protein: CASSPGQDNEQYF.

This rearrangement joins TRBV20-1 to TRBJ2-7, with D possibly TRBD1 on 6 matching bases. This CDR3 contains 13 residues. Germline V gives CDR1 DFQATT, CDR2 SNEGSKA (reference sequence). CDR3 region: CSYKGGNDYEQYF. CDR3 nucleotide sequence: TGCAGCTACAAAGGGGGAAATGACTACGAGCAGTACTTC.

The chain joins TRBV6-1 to TRBJ2-7; D unclear. Germline V gene lookup returns CDR1 MNHNS and CDR2 SASEGT. The CDR3 has 12 amino acids. Trimming left V 0 bases short and J 3 bases short, with 3 bases between. CDR3 DNA sequence: TGTGCCAGCAGTGAAGCCATCTACGAGCAGTACTTC. It translates to CASSEAIYEQYF.

This chain uses TRBV6-1 with TRBJ2-7, with D maybe TRBD2 (5 bases). This CDR3 has 16 residues. Germline CDR1 reads MNHNS; CDR2 reads SASEGT. V lost 0 bases, J lost 4 bases, and 16 bases lay in between. This chain's CDR3 is CASSEARVEGEYEQYF. The CDR3 DNA reads as TGTGCCAGCAGTGAAGCGAGGGTCGAGGGAGAATACGAGCAGTACTTC.

This clonotype was detected ten times or more. This chain uses TRBV29-1 with TRBJ2-3; D is possibly TRBD1 (5 bases). The CDR3 sequence is 13 residues long. Trimming shortened V by 6 bases and J by 0 bases, and 10 bases separated the two germline ends. Germline CDR1 is SQVTM and CDR2 is ANQGSEA. The CDR3 sequence is CSVRTPSTDTQYF. The CDR3, as DNA: TGCAGCGTGCGGACACCTAGCACAGATACGCAGTATTTT.

This clonotype was observed a few times. The rearrangement links TRBV5-6 to TRBJ2-5; 7 nucleotides agree with TRBD2. Germline assignment: CDR1 SGHDT and CDR2 YYEEEE. The CDR3 is made up of 15 amino acids. The junction had 5 bases not matched to a gene; V was cut back by 0 bases and J by 3 bases. The CDR3 sequence: CASSLVYLAEETQYF. For the CDR3, the DNA is TGTGCCAGCAGCTTGGTATATCTAGCGGAAGAGACCCAGTACTTC.

This clonotype has more than one count but fewer than ten. Here the CDR3 reads CASTTPRGRDRVCSNQPQHF. CDR3 nucleotides: TGTGCCAGCACCACCCCCAGGGGCCGGGACAGGGTATGTAGCAATCAGCCCCAGCATTTT. This chain joins TRBV21-1 and TRBJ1-5; the D call in the table, TRBD1, was not verified against the DNA. TRBV21-1 is a pseudogene. The CDR3 is made up of 20 amino acids.

This clonotype was detected many times. V usage is TRBV6-2 or TRBV6-3 and J usage is TRBJ1-1; D gene uncertain. This CDR3 contains 14 residues. CDR1 MNHEY and CDR2 SVGEGT come from the germline V gene. Trimming pared 2 bases from V and 0 bases from J, leaving 7 bases between. The chain's CDR3 is CASSYLGVNTEAFF. The CDR3 DNA reads as TGTGCCAGCAGTTACCTTGGCGTGAACACTGAAGCTTTCTTT.

This clonotype was seen more than once but under ten times. The genes are TRBV7-9 and TRBJ2-7; 7 bases are a match to TRBD1. This CDR3 has 15 residues. V dropped 7 bases and J dropped 0; count of bases not matched to a gene: 9. Germline lookup yields CDR1 SEHNR and CDR2 FQNEAQ (reference sequence). The CDR3 here is CASTIGQALSYEQYF. The CDR3 coding sequence is TGTGCCAGCACCATCGGACAGGCCCTCTCCTACGAGCAGTACTTC.

The gene calls are TRBV20-1 and TRBJ2-7, with D maybe TRBD2 (6 bases). Germline V gives CDR1 DFQATT, CDR2 SNEGSKA (reference sequence). Trimming left V 1 base short and J 1 base short, with 23 bases between. The CDR3 has 18 residues. The CDR3 sequence is CSARGRGDQTSRSYEQYF. As DNA, the CDR3 is TGCAGTGCTAGAGGGCGGGGCGACCAAACCTCCCGATCCTACGAGCAGTACTTC.

V is TRBV6-2 or TRBV6-3 and J is TRBJ1-4; the D gene is possibly TRBD1 (5 bases). Germline loops: CDR1 MNHEY, CDR2 SVGEGT. There are 13 residues in the CDR3. The V end was cut by 8 bases, the J end by 6 bases, with 13 bases between. CDR3 nucleotides: TGTGCCAGCGAGGGCAGGGAGGATGAAAAACTGTTTTTT. It specifies CASEGREDEKLFF.

This clonotype was seen ten or more times. This chain links TRBV4-1 with TRBJ2-2, with no clear D. In germline, CDR1 is MGHRA, CDR2 YSYEKL. This CDR3 has 14 residues. Trimming removed 0 bases at V and 7 bases at J, with 9 bases between. CDR3 loop: CASSQDNPLGELFF. The CDR3, as DNA: TGCGCCAGCAGCCAAGATAACCCCCTCGGGGAGCTGTTTTTT.

This clonotype was observed a few times. The chain carries TRBV7-9 and TRBJ2-7, with TRBD1 matching 9 bases. CDR3 length equals 16 residues. Germline values: CDR1 SEHNR, CDR2 FQNEAQ (reference sequence). V shed 5 bases, J shed 1 base, and the junction held 9 bases outside the gene matches. The CDR3 nucleotides read TGTGCCAGCAGCCCCTCGACAGGGGGGATTTCCTACGAGCAGTACTTC. This encodes CASSPSTGGISYEQYF.

The CDR3: CASSVLSSSYNEQFF. CDR3 in DNA: TGTGCCAGCAGCGTACTATCGAGCTCCTACAATGAGCAGTTCTTC. This chain uses TRBV9 with TRBJ2-1; D is undetermined. Germline loops: CDR1 SGDLS, CDR2 YYNGEE. The CDR3 has 15 amino acids. V gave up 1 base and J gave up 0 bases, with 8 bases separating them.

This clonotype was recorded a few times. This rearrangement joins TRBV15 to TRBJ2-2, with 7 bases identical to TRBD2. Germline V gives CDR1 LNHNV, CDR2 YYDKDF (reference sequence). The CDR3 covers 16 residues. Germline trimming cut 0 bases from V and 3 bases from J; bases unmatched to any gene: 4. In DNA form, the CDR3 reads TGTGCCACCAGCAGAGAGGGGAGGGAGTACACCGGGGAGCTGTTTTTT. Its protein is CATSREGREYTGELFF.

This clonotype was seen at least ten times. V is TRBV12-3 or TRBV12-4 and J is TRBJ2-1; tentatively, D is TRBD1 or TRBD2 (5 bases each). Deletions cut 1 base from V and 4 bases from J, with 11 bases between. The CDR3 consists of 15 residues. The CDR3 protein is CASSLGGAAYNEQFF. The CDR3 DNA reads as TGTGCCAGCAGTTTAGGAGGGGCCGCGTACAATGAGCAGTTCTTC.

Many counts were recorded for this clonotype. This chain connects TRBV27 to TRBJ1-2; D perhaps matches TRBD1 (6 bases). Germline V CDR1 and CDR2: MNHEY, SMNVEV (reference sequence). The CDR3 loop spans 14 amino acids. Trimming removed 6 bases from V and 7 bases from J, with 18 bases in between. The CDR3 spells CASSSLGGIGGYTF. CDR3 DNA: TGTGCCAGCAGCTCCCTAGGGGGAATAGGTGGCTACACCTTC.